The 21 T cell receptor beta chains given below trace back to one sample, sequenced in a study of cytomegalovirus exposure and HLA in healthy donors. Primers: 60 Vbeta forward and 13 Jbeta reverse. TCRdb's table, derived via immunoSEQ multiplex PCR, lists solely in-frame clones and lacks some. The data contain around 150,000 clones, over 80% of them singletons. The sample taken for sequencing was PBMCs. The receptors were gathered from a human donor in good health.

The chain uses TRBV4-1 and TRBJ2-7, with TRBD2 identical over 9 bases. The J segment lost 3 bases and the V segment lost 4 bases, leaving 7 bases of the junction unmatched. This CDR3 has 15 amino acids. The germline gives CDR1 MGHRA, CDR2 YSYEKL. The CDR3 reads CASSLRLAEIYEQYF. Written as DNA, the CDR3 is TGCGCCAGCAGCCTCAGACTAGCGGAGATCTACGAGCAGTACTTC.

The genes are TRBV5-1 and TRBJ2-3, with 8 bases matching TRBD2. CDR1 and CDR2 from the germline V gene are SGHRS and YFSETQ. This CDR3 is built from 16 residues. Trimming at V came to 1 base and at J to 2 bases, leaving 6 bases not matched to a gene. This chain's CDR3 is CASSLMSGGYTDTQYF. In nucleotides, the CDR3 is TGCGCCAGCAGCTTGATGAGCGGGGGATACACAGATACGCAGTATTTT. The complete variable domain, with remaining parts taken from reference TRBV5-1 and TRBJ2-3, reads KAGVTQTPRYLIKTRGQQVTLSCSPISGHRSVSWYQQTPGQGLQFLFEYFSETQRNKGNFPGRFSGRQFSNSRSEMNVSTLELGDSALYLCASSLMSGGYTDTQYFGPGTRLTVL.

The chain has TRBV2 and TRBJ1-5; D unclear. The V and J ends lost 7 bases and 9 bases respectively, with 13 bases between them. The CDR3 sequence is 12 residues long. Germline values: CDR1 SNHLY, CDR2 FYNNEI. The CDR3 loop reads CASTNEAGPQHF. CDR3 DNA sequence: TGTGCCAGCACAAACGAAGCGGGGCCCCAGCATTTT.

The CDR3 DNA follows: TGTGCCAGCACTCCACAGGGGATCGGCGAGCAGTACTTC. Encoded protein: CASTPQGIGEQYF. The gene calls are TRBV6-1 and TRBJ2-7, with 7 bases lining up with TRBD1. The germline CDR1 and CDR2 sequences are MNHNS and SASEGT. CDR3 length equals 13 residues. V was pared by 7 bases and J by 6 bases, with 9 bases of the junction left unmatched.

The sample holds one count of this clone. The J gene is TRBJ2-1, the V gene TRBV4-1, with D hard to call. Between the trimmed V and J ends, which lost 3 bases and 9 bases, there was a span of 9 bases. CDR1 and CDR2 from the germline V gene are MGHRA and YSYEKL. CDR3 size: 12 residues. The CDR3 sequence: CASSHINGEQFF. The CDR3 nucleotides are TGCGCCAGCAGCCACATCAACGGTGAGCAGTTCTTC.

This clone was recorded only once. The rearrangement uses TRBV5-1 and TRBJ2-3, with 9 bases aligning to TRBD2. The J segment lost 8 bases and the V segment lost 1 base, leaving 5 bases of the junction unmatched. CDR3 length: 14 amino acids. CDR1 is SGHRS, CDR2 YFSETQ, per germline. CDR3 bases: TGCGCCAGCAGCTTGAAACCTAGCGGGGCTACGCAGTATTTT. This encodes CASSLKPSGATQYF.

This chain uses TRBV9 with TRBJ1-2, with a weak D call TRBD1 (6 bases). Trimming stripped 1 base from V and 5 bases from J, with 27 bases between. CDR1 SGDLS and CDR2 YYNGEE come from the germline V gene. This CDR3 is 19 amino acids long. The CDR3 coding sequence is TGTGCCAGCAGCGTATTGGGTTCAAGGGAAGGGCCTAGGGGGTATGGCTACACCTTC. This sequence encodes CASSVLGSREGPRGYGYTF.

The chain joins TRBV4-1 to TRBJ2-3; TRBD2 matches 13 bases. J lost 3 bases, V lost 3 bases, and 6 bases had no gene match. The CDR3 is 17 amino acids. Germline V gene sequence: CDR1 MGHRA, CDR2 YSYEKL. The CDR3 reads CASSHGRTSGGTDTQYF. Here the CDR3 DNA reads TGCGCCAGCAGCCACGGGAGGACTAGCGGGGGAACAGATACGCAGTATTTT.

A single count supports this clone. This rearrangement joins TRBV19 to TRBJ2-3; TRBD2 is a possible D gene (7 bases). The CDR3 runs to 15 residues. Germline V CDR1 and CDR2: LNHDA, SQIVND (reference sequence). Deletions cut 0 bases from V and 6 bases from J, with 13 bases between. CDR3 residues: CASSIERGRMDTQYF. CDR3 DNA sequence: TGTGCCAGTAGTATAGAGCGGGGGCGGATGGATACGCAGTATTTT.

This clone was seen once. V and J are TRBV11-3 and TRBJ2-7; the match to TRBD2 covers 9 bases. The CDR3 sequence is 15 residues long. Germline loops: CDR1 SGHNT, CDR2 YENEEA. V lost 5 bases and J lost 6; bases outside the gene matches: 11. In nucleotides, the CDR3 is TGTGCCAGCAGCGCATACGAGACTAGCGGCCTCGAGCAGTACTTC. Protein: CASSAYETSGLEQYF.

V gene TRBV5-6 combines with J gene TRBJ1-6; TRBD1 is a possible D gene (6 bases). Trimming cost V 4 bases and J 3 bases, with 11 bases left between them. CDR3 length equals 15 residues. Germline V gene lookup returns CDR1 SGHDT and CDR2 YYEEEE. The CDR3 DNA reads TGTGCCAGCAGCCCCGGACAGCTCTATAATTCACCCCTCCACTTT. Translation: CASSPGQLYNSPLHF. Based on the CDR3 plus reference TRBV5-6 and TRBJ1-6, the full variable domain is DAGVTQSPTHLIKTRGQQVTLRCSPKSGHDTVSWYQQALGQGPQFIFQYYEEEERQRGNFPDRFSGHQFPNYSSELNVNALLLGDSALYLCASSPGQLYNSPLHFGNGTRLTVT.

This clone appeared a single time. The CDR3 spells CASGSPGGTDTQYF. Here the CDR3 DNA reads TGTGCTAGTGGTTCCCCGGGGGGGACAGATACGCAGTATTTT. The rearrangement joins TRBV12-5 to TRBJ2-3, with 8 bases identical to TRBD2. Germline loops: CDR1 LGHNT, CDR2 FRNRAP. The V segment lost 4 bases and the J segment 3 bases; nucleotides outside the gene matches: 3. This CDR3 region has 14 residues.

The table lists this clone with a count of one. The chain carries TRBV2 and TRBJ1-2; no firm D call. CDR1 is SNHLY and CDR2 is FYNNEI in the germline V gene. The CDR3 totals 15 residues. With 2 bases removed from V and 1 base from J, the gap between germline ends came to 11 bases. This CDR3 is CASSEFSGYNYGYTF. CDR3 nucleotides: TGTGCCAGCAGTGAATTCTCGGGGTATAACTATGGCTACACCTTC. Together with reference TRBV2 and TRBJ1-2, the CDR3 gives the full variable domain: EPEVTQTPSHQVTQMGQEVILRCVPISNHLYFYWYRQILGQKVEFLVSFYNNEISEKSEIFDDQFSVERPDGSNFTLKIRSTKLEDSAMYFCASSEFSGYNYGYTFGSGTRLTVV.

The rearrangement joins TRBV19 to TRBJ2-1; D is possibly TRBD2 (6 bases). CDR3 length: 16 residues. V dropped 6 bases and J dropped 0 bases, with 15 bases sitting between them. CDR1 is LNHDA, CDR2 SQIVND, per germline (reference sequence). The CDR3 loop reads CASSRESGRSYNEQFF. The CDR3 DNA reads TGTGCCAGTAGCCGAGAAAGCGGGCGCTCCTACAATGAGCAGTTCTTC.

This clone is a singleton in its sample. In DNA, the CDR3 is TGTGCCAGCGGCGGGACAGGGGGCAACTATGGCTACACCTTC. Residues: CASGGTGGNYGYTF. The V call is TRBV7-9, the J call TRBJ1-2, with TRBD1 matching over 12 bases. V lost 8 bases and J lost 2; bases outside the gene matches: 3. CDR3 length: 14 residues. The germline CDR1 and CDR2 sequences are SEHNR and FQNEAQ (reference sequence).

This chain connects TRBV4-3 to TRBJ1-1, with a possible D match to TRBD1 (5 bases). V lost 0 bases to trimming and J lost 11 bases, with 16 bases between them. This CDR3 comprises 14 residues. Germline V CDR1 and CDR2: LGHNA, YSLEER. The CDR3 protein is CASSQEFSGEQAFF. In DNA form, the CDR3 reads TGCGCCAGCAGCCAAGAGTTCTCGGGGGAGCAGGCTTTCTTT.

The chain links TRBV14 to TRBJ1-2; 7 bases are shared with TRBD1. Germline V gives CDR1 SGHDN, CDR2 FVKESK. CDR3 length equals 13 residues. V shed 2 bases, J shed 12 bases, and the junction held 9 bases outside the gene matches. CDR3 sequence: CASSQRTRQGHTF. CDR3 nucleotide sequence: TGTGCCAGCAGCCAAAGGACCCGACAGGGTCACACCTTC.

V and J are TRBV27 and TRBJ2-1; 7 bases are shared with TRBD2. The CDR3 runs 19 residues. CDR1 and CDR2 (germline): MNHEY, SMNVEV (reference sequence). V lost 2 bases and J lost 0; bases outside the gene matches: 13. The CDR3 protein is CASSLNFLGRTSSYNEQFF. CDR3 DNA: TGTGCCAGCAGTTTAAATTTTTTGGGTCGGACTAGCTCCTACAATGAGCAGTTCTTC.

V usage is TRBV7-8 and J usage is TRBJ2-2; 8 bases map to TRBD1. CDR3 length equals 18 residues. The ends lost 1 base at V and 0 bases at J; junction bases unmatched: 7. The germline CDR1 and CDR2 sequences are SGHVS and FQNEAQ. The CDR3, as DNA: TGTGCCAGCAGCTTAGTGTCAGGGGGCCCCGCGAACACCGGGGAGCTGTTTTTT. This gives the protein CASSLVSGGPANTGELFF.

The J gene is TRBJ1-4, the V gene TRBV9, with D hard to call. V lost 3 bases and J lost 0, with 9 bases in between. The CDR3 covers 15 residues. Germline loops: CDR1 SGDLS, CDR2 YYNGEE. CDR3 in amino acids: CASSATTATNEKLFF. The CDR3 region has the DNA TGTGCCAGCAGCGCTACCACAGCAACTAATGAAAAACTGTTTTTT. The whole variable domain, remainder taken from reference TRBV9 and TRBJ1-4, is DSGVTQTPKHLITATGQRVTLRCSPRSGDLSVYWYQQSLDQGLQFLIQYYNGEERAKGNILERFSAQQFPDLHSELNLSSLELGDSALYFCASSATTATNEKLFFGSGTQLSVL.

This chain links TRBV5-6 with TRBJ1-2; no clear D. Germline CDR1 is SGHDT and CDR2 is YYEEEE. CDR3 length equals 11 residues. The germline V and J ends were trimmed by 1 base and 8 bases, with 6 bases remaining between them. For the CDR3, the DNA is TGTGCCAGCAGCTTGACAGACGGCTACACCTTC. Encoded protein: CASSLTDGYTF.